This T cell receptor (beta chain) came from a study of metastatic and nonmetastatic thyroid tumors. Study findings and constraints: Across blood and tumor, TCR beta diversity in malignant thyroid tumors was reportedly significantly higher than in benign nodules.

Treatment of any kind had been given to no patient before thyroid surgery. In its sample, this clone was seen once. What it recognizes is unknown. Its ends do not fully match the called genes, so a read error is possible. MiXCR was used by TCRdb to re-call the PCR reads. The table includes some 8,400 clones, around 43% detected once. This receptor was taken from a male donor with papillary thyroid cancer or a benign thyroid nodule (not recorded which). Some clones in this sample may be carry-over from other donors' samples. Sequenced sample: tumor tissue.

CDR3 residues: CASSPPALLNELYF. DNA of the CDR3: TGTGCCAGCTCACCACCGGCCCTGCTCAACGAGCTGTACTTC. This rearrangement joins TRBV18 to TRBJ2-7; D gene unclear. The CDR3 contains 14 residues. Per germline, CDR1 KGHSH and CDR2 LQKENI.